Below, one TCR beta chain is given with its context. These data come from a study of neurological immune-mediated disorders. Trimming removed 7 bases from V and 4 bases from J; junction bases left unmatched: 7. The CDR3 runs 15 residues. The germline V gene has CDR1 LNHDA and CDR2 SQIVND (reference sequence). With 10-nucleotide random UMIs, 5'RACE was used to make the cDNA. TCRdb recomputed calls from the 5' RACE reads with MiXCR, one row per CDR3 protein. The sample consists of 71,000 or so distinct CDR3 sequences, roughly 4.7% of them appearing once. Sequenced material: PBMCs. The rearrangement links TRBV19 to TRBJ1-1; 12 nucleotides align to TRBD1. This clonotype originated in a woman aged 30 to 39 with multiple sclerosis. In DNA form, the CDR3 reads TGTGCCAGTACCGATGGGACAGGGGGCCTCACTGAAGCTTTCTTT. Encoded protein: CASTDGTGGLTEAFF.